This T cell receptor (beta chain) was recovered during a study of OX40 agonist ivuxolimab in advanced cancers. Looking at the study overall: Hepatocellular carcinoma, melanoma, renal cell or head and neck cancer occurred in dose-escalation patients. Broader study findings: At 0.1 to 3.0 mg/kg, clonal expansion of CD4+ and CD8+ blood T cells had occurred by week 6.

Libraries were prepared by immunoSEQ multiplex PCR; TCRdb keeps only in-frame clonotypes and omits some of them. Seen here are about 48,000 clones, around 89% observed once, and the top ten hold roughly 31%. CDR3 length: 13 amino acids. Germline-derived CDR1 and CDR2 are PRHDT and FYEKMQ (reference sequence). Notes on this clone: Its antigen is currently unknown. Relative to the germline gene, one junction end is altered; a read error may explain this.

Sequenced material: CD4+ or CD8+ T cells sorted from blood, taken in a trial of the OX40 agonist ivuxolimab. The receptor was isolated from an adult with an advanced solid tumor such as melanoma, head and neck, liver or kidney cancer. V usage is TRBV13 and J usage is TRBJ2-1; the match to TRBD2 covers 8 bases. CDR3 sequence reads: CASRNSTGGGNVF. The CDR3 DNA reads as TGTGCCAGCAGGAATTCAACGGGAGGGGGGAATGTCTTC.